Shown below are 27 T cell receptor beta chains from a single sample sequenced in a study of T-cell reconstitution after alpha-beta-depleted transplantation in children (dated by TCRdb to about 2016). The treatment or condition label of this sample denotes: allogeneic hematopoietic cell transplantation with graft depleted of TCRalphabeta T cells and CD19 B cells. The library was built by means of PCR. Sequencing used an Illumina HiSeq 2500. To normalize quantification of the TCRbeta repertoire, the TCR libraries were built with molecular barcoding that relied on unique molecular identifiers. TCRdb reran the public reads through fastp at Q25 and MiXCR, keeping productive beta chains. Each CDR3 protein gets just one entry, which takes the most common genes and DNA from the rows behind it. In this sample the table shows about 580,000 distinct CDR3 sequences, under 25% of which occur a single time. The ten largest clones add up to approximately 14% of the sample.

This material consisted of PBMCs, mostly from graft donor cells, taken 360 days after TCRalphabeta/CD19-depleted stem cell transplant. The receptor set was obtained from a boy younger than two who had a stem cell transplant for acute myeloid leukemia, so the T cells may come from the graft donor.

The rearrangement joins TRBV7-8 to TRBJ2-2; the D gene is possibly TRBD2 (5 bases). The V gene's germline CDR1 is SGHVS and CDR2 FQNEAQ. The CDR3 consists of 14 residues. Between the trimmed V and J ends, which lost 6 bases and 2 bases, there was a span of 10 bases. The CDR3, as DNA: TGTGCCAGCAGTCATCGGGGAAACACCGGGGAGCTGTTTTTT. Amino acid sequence: CASSHRGNTGELFF.

There are many counts of this clonotype. The rearrangement joins TRBV20-1 to TRBJ1-1; possibly TRBD1 for D (5 bases). Germline V lookup: CDR1 DFQATT, CDR2 SNEGSKA (reference sequence). V lost 1 base to trimming and J lost 1 base, with 13 bases between them. The CDR3 loop spans 15 amino acids. CDR3 DNA: TGCAGTGCTAGAGCCAGGGAAAATCCGAACACTGAAGCTTTCTTT. Its protein is CSARARENPNTEAFF.

The table lists this clonotype with a count of one. The chain joins TRBV28 to TRBJ1-1; D is possibly TRBD1 (5 bases). The CDR3 covers 17 residues. Germline CDR1 and CDR2: MDHEN and SYDVKM. V lost 6 bases to trimming and J lost 0 bases, with 20 bases between them. In DNA, the CDR3 is TGTGCCAGCAGCATTCCGGGACCTCTCAGGGTGAACACTGAAGCTTTCTTT. Its protein is CASSIPGPLRVNTEAFF.

This clonotype was recorded only once. The chain links TRBV5-1 to TRBJ2-7; D is unclear. The V and J ends lost 4 bases and 2 bases respectively, with 10 bases between them. The germline CDR1 and CDR2 sequences are SGHRS and YFSETQ. The CDR3 covers 13 residues. This chain's CDR3 is CASSEGITYEQYF. For the CDR3, the DNA is TGCGCCAGCAGCGAAGGCATCACCTACGAGCAGTACTTC.

V usage is TRBV20-1 and J usage is TRBJ1-1; D gene uncertain. Trimming pared 2 bases from V and 8 bases from J, leaving 9 bases between. Germline CDR1 DFQATT, CDR2 SNEGSKA (reference sequence). The length of the CDR3 is 11 residues. This CDR3 is CSARRQPEAFF. In nucleotides, the CDR3 is TGCAGTGCTAGACGCCAGCCCGAAGCTTTCTTT.

This clonotype was recorded many times. The V gene is TRBV11-2, the J gene TRBJ1-3; D is possibly TRBD1 (6 bases). The CDR3 extends over 19 amino acids. Germline CDR1 reads SGHAT; CDR2 reads FQNNGV. Trimming took off 5 bases at V and 2 bases at J, with 25 bases between the two ends. This chain's CDR3 is CASSTLFAQGRPAGNTIYF. For the CDR3, the DNA is TGTGCCAGCAGCACACTCTTCGCGCAGGGGAGGCCCGCTGGAAACACCATATATTTT. The whole variable domain, filled in from reference TRBV11-2 and TRBJ1-3, reads EAGVAQSPRYKIIEKRQSVAFWCNPISGHATLYWYQQILGQGPKLLIQFQNNGVVDDSQLPKDRFSAERLKGVDSTLKIQPAKLEDSAVYLCASSTLFAQGRPAGNTIYFGEGSWLTVV.

Many counts were recorded for this clonotype. V is TRBV5-1 and J is TRBJ2-5; D is possibly TRBD1 or TRBD2 (5 bases each). The V end lost 4 bases, the J end lost 3 bases, and 13 bases lay between the germline ends. CDR3 length: 14 amino acids. Germline lookup yields CDR1 SGHRS and CDR2 YFSETQ. The DNA for the CDR3 is TGCGCCAGCAGCCCGACAGCGGAGAAAGAGACCCAGTACTTC. Its translation: CASSPTAEKETQYF.

This clonotype was counted at least ten times. The V and J genes are TRBV6-5 and TRBJ1-5; D is undetermined. The V gene lost 8 bases and the J gene lost 4 bases, with 12 bases spanning the gap. The CDR3 is 13 amino acids. Germline V lookup: CDR1 MNHEY, CDR2 SVGAGI. CDR3 region: CASGGQSNQPQHF. The CDR3 nucleotides are TGTGCCAGCGGAGGGCAAAGTAATCAGCCCCAGCATTTT.

The V gene is TRBV20-1, the J gene TRBJ2-3; perhaps TRBD2 as D (7 bases). Trimming pared 5 bases from V and 5 bases from J, leaving 23 bases between. CDR1 and CDR2 from the germline V gene are DFQATT and SNEGSKA (reference sequence). This CDR3 has 16 amino acids. CDR3 amino acids: CSAFILGGGRGDTQYF. The DNA for the CDR3 is TGCAGTGCTTTTATCCTTGGCGGGGGCCGGGGAGATACGCAGTATTTT.

This clonotype was found many times. The chain has TRBV10-3 and TRBJ1-2, with D maybe TRBD1 (6 bases). From germline, CDR1 is ENHRY and CDR2 SYGVKD. V lost 6 bases to trimming and J lost 1 base, with 15 bases between them. The CDR3 sequence is 15 residues long. This CDR3 reads CAIRRTVFDNYGYTF. The CDR3 bases are TGTGCCATCAGAAGGACAGTTTTCGATAACTATGGCTACACCTTC.

The chain recombines TRBV5-6 with TRBJ1-6; D is perhaps TRBD1 (5 bases). Trimming took 4 bases from V and 0 from J, leaving 11 bases between them. Germline CDR1 reads SGHDT; CDR2 reads YYEEEE. This CDR3 contains 16 residues. In DNA, the CDR3 is TGTGCCAGCAGCCCCGACGGACACTCCTATAATTCACCCCTCCACTTT. This encodes CASSPDGHSYNSPLHF. Based on the CDR3 plus reference TRBV5-6 and TRBJ1-6, the full variable domain is DAGVTQSPTHLIKTRGQQVTLRCSPKSGHDTVSWYQQALGQGPQFIFQYYEEEERQRGNFPDRFSGHQFPNYSSELNVNALLLGDSALYLCASSPDGHSYNSPLHFGNGTRLTVT.

This clonotype was counted between two and nine times. The CDR3 loop is CSARYKGGGHEQYF. The CDR3 bases are TGCAGTGCTAGGTACAAAGGGGGGGGGCACGAGCAGTACTTC. The rearrangement links TRBV20-1 to TRBJ2-7; TRBD2 might be the D (7 bases). Trimming cost V 3 bases and J 5 bases, with 17 bases left between them. CDR1 is DFQATT, CDR2 SNEGSKA, per germline (reference sequence). This CDR3 is 14 amino acids long.

This clonotype came up many times. The chain recombines TRBV20-1 with TRBJ1-2; 7 positions match TRBD1. CDR1 is DFQATT and CDR2 is SNEGSKA in the germline V gene (reference sequence). This CDR3 has 15 residues. With V trimmed by 0 bases and J by 2 bases, 6 bases remained unmatched. This chain's CDR3 is CSARDPRTGNYGYTF. The CDR3 DNA reads as TGCAGTGCTAGAGATCCCCGGACAGGAAACTATGGCTACACCTTC.

The sample holds a few counts of this clonotype. V and J are TRBV20-1 and TRBJ2-7; D not certain. The CDR3 has 12 residues. Trimming took 6 bases from V and 3 from J, leaving 12 bases between them. Germline V gene lookup returns CDR1 DFQATT and CDR2 SNEGSKA (reference sequence). The CDR3 here is CSAEDVSYEQYF. CDR3 nucleotides: TGCAGTGCAGAAGACGTGAGCTACGAGCAGTACTTC.

This clonotype was detected only a few times. The chain combines TRBV12-3 or TRBV12-4 with TRBJ1-1; 11 positions agree with TRBD1. V lost 0 bases, J lost 0 bases, and 6 bases stayed unmatched. This CDR3 is 18 amino acids long. As DNA, the CDR3 is TGTGCCAGCAGTTTAGCCTCGGGACAGGGGGTGATGAACACTGAAGCTTTCTTT. Translating gives CASSLASGQGVMNTEAFF.

This rearrangement joins TRBV7-6 to TRBJ2-7; D is perhaps TRBD2 (7 bases). V gave up 3 bases and J gave up 3 bases, with 12 bases separating them. The CDR3 is made up of 14 amino acids. Germline assignment: CDR1 SGHVS and CDR2 FNYEAQ. CDR3 in amino acids: CASSLGGPYYEQYV. In DNA form, the CDR3 reads TGTGCCAGCAGCTTGGGGGGGCCCTACTACGAGCAGTACGTC.

Many counts were recorded for this clonotype. The chain recombines TRBV12-3 or TRBV12-4 with TRBJ2-3; 8 bases agree with TRBD2. J was trimmed by 5 bases and V by 0 bases; bases with no gene match: 4. The CDR3 runs 15 residues. For the CDR3, the DNA is TGTGCCAGCAGTTTAGCCGGGACTAGAGGAGATACGCAGTATTTT. As protein: CASSLAGTRGDTQYF.

This clonotype occurred many times. The CDR3 loop reads CSARARDRGSYEQYF. CDR3 DNA sequence: TGCAGTGCTAGGGCCCGGGACAGGGGCTCCTACGAGCAGTACTTC. This rearrangement joins TRBV20-1 to TRBJ2-7; 10 bases align to TRBD1. J lost 0 bases, V lost 3 bases, and 5 bases had no gene match. Germline V gives CDR1 DFQATT, CDR2 SNEGSKA (reference sequence). This CDR3 has 15 amino acids.

There are a few counts of this clonotype. The chain uses TRBV20-1 and TRBJ2-3; 8 bases are shared with TRBD1. The trim removed 3 bases at V and 1 base at J, leaving 3 bases unmatched. The CDR3 extends over 14 amino acids. Germline V gives CDR1 DFQATT, CDR2 SNEGSKA (reference sequence). CDR3 protein: CSASDRGGTDTQYF. In DNA, the CDR3 is TGCAGTGCTAGCGACAGGGGAGGCACAGATACGCAGTATTTT.

This clonotype was found many times. The chain combines TRBV20-1 with TRBJ1-1; perhaps TRBD1 as D (5 bases). The germline V gene encodes CDR1 DFQATT and CDR2 SNEGSKA (reference sequence). The CDR3 spans 12 residues. Trimming stripped 3 bases from V and 4 bases from J, with 9 bases between. This chain's CDR3 is CSASVGTTEAFF. The CDR3 coding sequence is TGCAGTGCTAGTGTGGGGACCACTGAAGCTTTCTTT.

This clonotype was found a few times. The V gene is TRBV6-5, the J gene TRBJ2-6; 8 positions agree with TRBD2. The V gene end was trimmed by 0 bases and the J gene end by 0 bases; junction bases not matched to a gene: 7. In germline, CDR1 is MNHEY, CDR2 SVGAGI. The CDR3 covers 19 residues. CDR3 bases: TGTGCCAGCAGTTACTCCGGGGGGGGCGGATTCTCTGGGGCCAACGTCCTGACTTTC. This encodes CASSYSGGGGFSGANVLTF.

This clonotype was found many times. The chain couples TRBV2 to TRBJ2-6; D uncertain. Trimming cost V 4 bases and J 0 bases, with 4 bases left between them. This CDR3 spans 14 amino acids. Germline V gene lookup returns CDR1 SNHLY and CDR2 FYNNEI. The CDR3 spells CASSGTSGANVLTF. Here the CDR3 DNA reads TGTGCCAGCAGTGGTACCTCTGGGGCCAACGTCCTGACTTTC.

This clonotype was recorded many times. CDR3 amino acids: CASSLARVGDTQYF. The DNA of the CDR3 is TGTGCCAGCAGCTTAGCCAGGGTAGGAGATACGCAGTATTTT. This rearrangement joins TRBV7-6 to TRBJ2-3; possible D gene TRBD1, 5 bases. Trimming pared 0 bases from V and 5 bases from J, leaving 9 bases between. The CDR3 runs to 14 residues. From germline, CDR1 is SGHVS and CDR2 FNYEAQ.

This clonotype was detected only a few times. The chain links TRBV20-1 to TRBJ2-7, with 9 nucleotides matching TRBD1. The CDR3 totals 12 residues. Germline V gene sequence: CDR1 DFQATT, CDR2 SNEGSKA (reference sequence). The V gene end was trimmed by 6 bases and the J gene end by 3 bases; junction bases not matched to a gene: 3. CDR3: CSAVTGGYEQYF. For the CDR3, the DNA is TGCAGTGCGGTGACAGGGGGCTACGAGCAGTACTTC.

The sample holds many counts of this clonotype. The rearrangement uses TRBV24-1 and TRBJ2-6; D is perhaps TRBD1 or TRBD2 (6 bases each). V was shortened by 0 bases and J by 3 bases, with 11 bases between the two germline ends. The length of the CDR3 is 17 residues. Germline CDR1 reads KGHDR; CDR2 reads SFDVKD. Here the CDR3 DNA reads TGTGCCACCAGTGATTTGCGTGGGGGGCATGGGGCCAACGTCCTGACTTTC. Protein product: CATSDLRGGHGANVLTF.

In its sample, this clonotype was seen many times. The chain has TRBV20-1 and TRBJ2-7; D may be TRBD1 or TRBD2 (5 bases each). Germline V gene sequence: CDR1 DFQATT, CDR2 SNEGSKA (reference sequence). Trimming shortened V by 3 bases and J by 0 bases, and 15 bases separated the two germline ends. This CDR3 has 15 amino acids. CDR3 sequence: CSARDGTGSSYEQYF. For the CDR3, the DNA is TGCAGTGCTAGGGACGGGACGGGAAGCTCCTACGAGCAGTACTTC.

The chain has TRBV7-2 and TRBJ2-2; 7 bases agree with TRBD1. The CDR3 has 15 amino acids. V was pared by 5 bases and J by 5 bases, with 8 bases of the junction left unmatched. Germline V lookup: CDR1 SGHTA, CDR2 FQGNSA. This CDR3 reads CASSSNRGNTGELFF. The DNA of the CDR3 is TGTGCCAGCAGCAGTAACAGGGGTAATACCGGGGAGCTGTTTTTT.